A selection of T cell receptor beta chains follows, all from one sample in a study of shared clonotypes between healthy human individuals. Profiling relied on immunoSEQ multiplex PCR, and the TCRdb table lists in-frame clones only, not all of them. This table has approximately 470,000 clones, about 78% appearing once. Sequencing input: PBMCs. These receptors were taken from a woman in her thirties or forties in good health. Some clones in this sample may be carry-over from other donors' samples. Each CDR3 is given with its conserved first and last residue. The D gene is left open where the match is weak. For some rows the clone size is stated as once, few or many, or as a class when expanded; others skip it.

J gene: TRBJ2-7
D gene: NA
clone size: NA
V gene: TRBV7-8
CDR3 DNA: TGTGCCAGCAGTTTTCCCCCTTTTAATTACGAGCAGTACTTC
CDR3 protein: CASSFPPFNYEQYF

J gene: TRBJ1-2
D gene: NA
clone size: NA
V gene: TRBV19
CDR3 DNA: TGTGCCAGTCATCAATTACAGGGTGGCGGCTACACCTTC
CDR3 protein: CASHQLQGGGYTF

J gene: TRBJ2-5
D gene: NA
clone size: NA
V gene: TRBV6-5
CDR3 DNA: TGTGCCAGCAGGAGGATTAGGACGGGCGAGACCCAGTACTTC
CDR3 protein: CASRRIRTGETQYF

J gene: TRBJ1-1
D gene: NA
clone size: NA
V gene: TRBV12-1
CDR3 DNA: TGTGCCAGCAGATGGGGTCCGCAACAGGGGCGGAACACTGAAGCTTTCTTT
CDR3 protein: CASRWGPQQGRNTEAFF

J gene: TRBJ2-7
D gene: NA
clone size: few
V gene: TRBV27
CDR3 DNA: TGTGCCAGCAGTTTATCGGTTGGGCTCAGTTCCTACGAGCAGTACTTC
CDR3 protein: CASSLSVGLSSYEQYF

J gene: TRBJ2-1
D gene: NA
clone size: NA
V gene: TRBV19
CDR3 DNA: TGTGCCAGTAACAGCCGGGGGTCCTACAATGAGCAGTTCTTC
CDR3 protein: CASNSRGSYNEQFF

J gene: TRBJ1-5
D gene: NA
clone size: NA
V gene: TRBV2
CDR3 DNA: TGTGCCACCAGTCGGGACGGCCAGTGGCAGCCCCAGCATTTT
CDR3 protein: CATSRDGQWQPQHF

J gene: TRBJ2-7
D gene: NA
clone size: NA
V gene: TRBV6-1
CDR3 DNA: TGTGCCAGCAGTGAATGGGCAGGGCCCTACGAGCAGTACTTC
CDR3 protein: CASSEWAGPYEQYF

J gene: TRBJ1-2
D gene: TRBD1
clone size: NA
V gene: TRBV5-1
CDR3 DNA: TGCGCCAGCAGCTTAGGACAGGGGGTTGATGGCTACACCTTC
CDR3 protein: CASSLGQGVDGYTF

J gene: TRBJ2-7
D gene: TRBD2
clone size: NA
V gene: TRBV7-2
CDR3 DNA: TGTGCCAGCAGCCCGGGACTAGCGGGAGGGTTGTTTGGGCAGTACTTC
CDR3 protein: CASSPGLAGGLFGQYF

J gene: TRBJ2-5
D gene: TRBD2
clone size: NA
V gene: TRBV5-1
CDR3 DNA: TGCGCCAGCAGCCCAGGACTAGCGGGAGGGCCGGGGCAAGAGACCCAGTACTTC
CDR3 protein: CASSPGLAGGPGQETQYF

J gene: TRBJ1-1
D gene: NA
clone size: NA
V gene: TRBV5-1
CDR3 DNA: TGCGCCAGCAGCTACCCAGGGAGGAACACTGAAGCTTTCTTT
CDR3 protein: CASSYPGRNTEAFF

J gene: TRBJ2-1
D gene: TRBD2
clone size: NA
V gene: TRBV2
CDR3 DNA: TGTGCCAGCAGTGTGAAGGTAGCGGGAGCCAATGAGCAGTTCTTC
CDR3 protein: CASSVKVAGANEQFF

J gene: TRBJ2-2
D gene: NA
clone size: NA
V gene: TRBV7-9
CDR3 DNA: TGTGCCAGCAGCTCAACAGGGAAGGGTGGCGGGGAGCTGTTTTTT
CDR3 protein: CASSSTGKGGGELFF

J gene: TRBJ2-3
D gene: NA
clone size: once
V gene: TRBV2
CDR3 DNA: TGTGCCAGCAGGGTACGCGGCACAGATACGCAGTATTTT
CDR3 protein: CASRVRGTDTQYF

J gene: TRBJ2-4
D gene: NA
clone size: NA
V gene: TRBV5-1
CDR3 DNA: TGCGCCAGCAGCCGCAGGGATACGGGTAAAAACATTCAGTACTTC
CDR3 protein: CASSRRDTGKNIQYF

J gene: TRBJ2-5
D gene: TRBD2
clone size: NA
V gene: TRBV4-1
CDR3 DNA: TGCGCCAGCAGCCAAGCTAGCGGGAGGTCAGAGACCCAATACTTC
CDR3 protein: CASSQASGRSETQYF

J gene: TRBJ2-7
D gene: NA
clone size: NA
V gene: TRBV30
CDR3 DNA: TGTGCCTGGAGTGTACTGCGAGAGGGCGAGCAGTACTTC
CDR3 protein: CAWSVLREGEQYF

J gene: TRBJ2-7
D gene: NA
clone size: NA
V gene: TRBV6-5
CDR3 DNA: TGTGCCAGTGGCCGGGGTCCAGCCGAGCAGTACTTC
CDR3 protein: CASGRGPAEQYF

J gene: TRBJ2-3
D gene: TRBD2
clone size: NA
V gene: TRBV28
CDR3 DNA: TGTGCCAGCAGTTTCTCTAGCGGGAGTTCAGATACGCAGTATTTT
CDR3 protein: CASSFSSGSSDTQYF

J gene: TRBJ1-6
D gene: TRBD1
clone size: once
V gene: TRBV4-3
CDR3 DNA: TGCGCCAGCAGCCGGACAGGTCCCAGGGGGAATTCACCCCTCCACTTT
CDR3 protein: CASSRTGPRGNSPLHF

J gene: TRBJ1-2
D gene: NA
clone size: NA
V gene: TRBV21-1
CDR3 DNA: TGTGCCAGCAGCAAAGGAGGGACAGGGGGAGAAGGTGGCTACACCTTC
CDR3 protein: CASSKGGTGGEGGYTF

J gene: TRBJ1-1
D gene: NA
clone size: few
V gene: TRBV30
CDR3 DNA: TGTGCCTGGAGCTATCCCGGGCGGTTGAACACTGAAGCTTTCTTT
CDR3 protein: CAWSYPGRLNTEAFF

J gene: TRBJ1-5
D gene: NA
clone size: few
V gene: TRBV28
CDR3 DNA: TGTGCCAGCAGTATCTCCCGACGGGGTTGGAATCAGCCCCAGCATTTT
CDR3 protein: CASSISRRGWNQPQHF

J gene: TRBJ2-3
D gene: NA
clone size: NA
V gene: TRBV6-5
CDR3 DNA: TGTGCCAGCAGTTACTCGGTGTGGCGAACCGATACGCAGTATTTT
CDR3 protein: CASSYSVWRTDTQYF

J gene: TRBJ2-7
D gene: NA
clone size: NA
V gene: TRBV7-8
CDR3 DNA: TGTGCCAGCAGCTTACTGGAGAGCTCCTACGAGCAGTACTTC
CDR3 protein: CASSLLESSYEQYF